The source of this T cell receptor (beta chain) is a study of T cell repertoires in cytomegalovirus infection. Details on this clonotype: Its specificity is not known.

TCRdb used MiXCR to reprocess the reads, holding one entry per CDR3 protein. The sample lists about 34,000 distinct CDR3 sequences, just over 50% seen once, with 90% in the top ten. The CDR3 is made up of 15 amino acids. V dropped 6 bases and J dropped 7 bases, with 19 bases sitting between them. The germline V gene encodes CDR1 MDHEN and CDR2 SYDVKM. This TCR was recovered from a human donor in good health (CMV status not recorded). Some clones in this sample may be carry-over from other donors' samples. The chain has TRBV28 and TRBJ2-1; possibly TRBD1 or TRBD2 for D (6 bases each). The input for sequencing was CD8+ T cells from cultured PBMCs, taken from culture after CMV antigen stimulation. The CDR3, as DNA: TGTGCCAGCAGCCTAGGGGTCGGGGGCATGAATGAGCAGTTCTTC. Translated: CASSLGVGGMNEQFF. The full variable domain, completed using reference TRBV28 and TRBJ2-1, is DVKVTQSSRYLVKRTGEKVFLECVQDMDHENMFWYRQDPGLGLRLIYFSYDVKMKEKGDIPEGYSVSREKKERFSLILESASTNQTSMYLCASSLGVGGMNEQFFGPGTRLTVL.